The clone carrying this T cell receptor (beta chain) was seen repeatedly, ten times or more. What it binds is not known. This record comes from a study of T cells after yellow fever vaccination. Study details: Libraries from low-cell-number fractions were prepared with the SMART-Seq v4 Ultra Low Input RNA kit.

The CDR3 contains 16 residues. V was trimmed by 1 base and J by 2 bases, leaving 14 bases between them. Germline CDR1 and CDR2: KGHSH and LQKENI. Study-wide results and limits: On re-exposure, the response was weaker but peaked faster, at day 5 versus 15.

Using its own MiXCR run on the 5' RACE reads, TCRdb lists one record per CDR3 protein. The sample has around 300,000 distinct CDR3 sequences, roughly 4.3% seen once; the top ten hold 20% to 25%. The clonotype originates from a man younger than 30 who received the YFV17D yellow fever vaccine. Here the sequenced sample was PBMCs, taken 5 days after the yellow fever booster vaccination. The chain links TRBV18 to TRBJ1-1; possibly TRBD1 for D (6 bases). CDR3 DNA: TGTGCCAGCTCACCACAAACAGGGCTGGGTAACACTGAAGCTTTCTTT. Protein product: CASSPQTGLGNTEAFF.